These T cell receptor beta chains were read from a single sample in a study of blood T cell repertoires in COVID-19. Profiled with immunoSEQ multiplex PCR; TCRdb holds only in-frame clones, not every one. The repertoire holds about 280,000 clones, with about 90% as singletons. What was sequenced was peripheral blood. These receptors were obtained from a woman aged 25-40 years who had recovered from COVID-19. Each CDR3 is given with its conserved first and last residue. The order of the fields is J gene, V gene, D gene, clone size, CDR3 protein, CDR3 DNA. D genes are given only for firm matches. The size of a clone is reported for some rows only, either as once, few or many, or as a class for expanded clones.

>TRBJ2-3|TRBV11-2|TRBD2|NA
CASSLAPGGPWTDTQYF
TGTGCCAGCAGCTTAGCCCCGGGGGGGCCTTGGACAGATACGCAGTATTTT
>TRBJ2-1|TRBV2|TRBD1|NA
CASRGTGAWDEQFF
TGTGCCAGCAGGGGGACAGGGGCCTGGGATGAGCAGTTCTTC
>TRBJ2-2|TRBV19|NA|NA
CASSIGTPGELFF
TGTGCCAGTAGTATCGGGACTCCCGGGGAGCTGTTTTTT
>TRBJ2-2|TRBV6-5|NA|NA
CASTRGDGELFF
TGTGCCAGCACCAGGGGGGACGGGGAGCTGTTTTTT
>TRBJ1-1|TRBV3-1/TRBV3-2|NA|NA
CASSQIPLTGNTEAFF
TGTGCCAGCAGCCAAATTCCTTTGACAGGGAACACTGAAGCTTTCTTT
>TRBJ2-7|TRBV27|NA|NA
CASSLSPGVPYEQYF
TGTGCCAGCAGTTTATCCCCAGGGGTCCCCTACGAGCAGTACTTC
>TRBJ1-6|TRBV5-5|NA|NA
CASSGEGSPFYNSPLHF
TGTGCCAGCAGCGGTGAGGGATCACCCTTCTATAATTCACCCCTCCACTTT
>TRBJ2-2|TRBV20-1|NA|NA
CSASGSGLSTGELFF
TGCAGTGCTAGTGGTTCAGGGCTGTCTACCGGGGAGCTGTTTTTT
>TRBJ2-3|TRBV9|TRBD2|NA
CASSGRASGGTDTQYF
TGTGCCAGCAGCGGACGGGCTAGCGGGGGCACAGATACGCAGTATTTT
>TRBJ1-6|TRBV10-1|NA|NA
CASSETDSNSPLHF
TGCGCCAGCAGTGAGACCGACAGCAATTCACCCCTCCACTTT
>TRBJ2-7|TRBV21-1|NA|NA
CASSKHLDRRGGSSYEQYF
TGTGCCAGCAGCAAGCACTTGGACCGGAGGGGGGGGAGCTCCTACGAGCAGTACTTC
>TRBJ1-2|TRBV19|NA|NA
CASSMAVAYGYTF
TGTGCCAGTAGTATGGCTGTTGCCTATGGCTACACCTTC
>TRBJ1-3|TRBV7-9|NA|NA
CASRIRGPGNTIYF
TGTGCCAGCAGAATAAGGGGCCCTGGAAACACCATATATTTT
>TRBJ2-7|TRBV25-1|TRBD2|NA
CASSGRTSGMYEQYF
TGTGCCAGCAGTGGACGGACTAGCGGCATGTACGAGCAGTACTTC
>TRBJ2-7|TRBV30|NA|few
CAWSVIQGYEQYF
TGTGCCTGGAGTGTAATTCAGGGTTACGAGCAGTACTTC
>TRBJ1-5|TRBV19|TRBD1|once
CASTDRLGQPQHF
TGTGCCAGTACGGACAGGCTTGGGCAGCCCCAGCATTTT
>TRBJ2-7|TRBV5-4|TRBD1|NA
CASSFGQGGYEQYF
TGTGCCAGCAGCTTCGGACAGGGTGGCTACGAGCAGTACTTC